Each of the 28 T cell receptor beta chains below was sequenced from the same sample in a study of OX40 agonist ivuxolimab in advanced cancers. The table came from immunoSEQ multiplex PCR; TCRdb's copy has only in-frame clones and leaves some out. The table lists around 65,000 clones, 90% to 95% of them singletons. The specimen comprised CD4+ or CD8+ T cells sorted from blood, sampled in a trial of the OX40 agonist ivuxolimab. Receptor source: an adult with an advanced solid tumor such as melanoma, head and neck, liver or kidney cancer.

This chain uses TRBV15 with TRBJ2-1, with 7 bases that match TRBD2. This CDR3 region has 16 residues. Germline-derived CDR1 and CDR2 are LNHNV and YYDKDF (reference sequence). The V segment lost 0 bases and the J segment 8 bases; nucleotides outside the gene matches: 10. CDR3 nucleotides: TGTGCCACCAGCAGAGATCTCGGCGGCGGGAGTGATGAGCAGTTCTTC. It codes for CATSRDLGGGSDEQFF.

The J gene is TRBJ1-6, the V gene TRBV5-1; the D is unclear. Between the trimmed V and J ends, which lost 1 base and 9 bases, there was a span of 17 bases. Germline V lookup: CDR1 SGHRS, CDR2 YFSETQ. The CDR3 is 16 amino acids. This chain's CDR3 is CASSLNTPGSSSPLHF. DNA of the CDR3: TGCGCCAGCAGCTTGAATACCCCGGGCAGTAGTTCACCCCTCCACTTT.

The chain is built from TRBV7-3 and TRBJ2-3; D not certain. Germline V CDR1 and CDR2: SGHTA, FQGTGA. V was trimmed by 6 bases and J by 10 bases, leaving 14 bases between them. CDR3 length: 12 residues. The CDR3 bases are TGTGCCAGCAGTTCGTCGACGGAGTCGCAGTATTTT. Residues: CASSSSTESQYF.

The chain recombines TRBV19 with TRBJ2-7; TRBD1 is a possible D gene (5 bases). Trimming shortened V by 5 bases and J by 0 bases, and 17 bases separated the two germline ends. Germline values: CDR1 LNHDA, CDR2 SQIVND (reference sequence). The CDR3 extends over 16 amino acids. The CDR3 protein is CASSETVLLRSYEQYF. In DNA form, the CDR3 reads TGTGCCAGTAGTGAGACAGTCTTACTCCGCTCCTACGAGCAGTACTTC.

This chain uses TRBV2 with TRBJ2-1; D gene uncertain. CDR1 SNHLY and CDR2 FYNNEI come from the germline V gene. The V end lost 6 bases, the J end lost 4 bases, and 10 bases lay between the germline ends. The CDR3 is made up of 13 amino acids. CDR3 nucleotide sequence: TGTGCCAGCAGCCGGAGCGTATACAATGAGCAGTTCTTC. Amino acid sequence: CASSRSVYNEQFF. The full variable domain, completed using reference TRBV2 and TRBJ2-1, is EPEVTQTPSHQVTQMGQEVILRCVPISNHLYFYWYRQILGQKVEFLVSFYNNEISEKSEIFDDQFSVERPDGSNFTLKIRSTKLEDSAMYFCASSRSVYNEQFFGPGTRLTVL.

V usage is TRBV2 and J usage is TRBJ1-4; possible D gene TRBD1, 6 bases. Germline V gene data show CDR1 as SNHLY and CDR2 as FYNNEI. The CDR3 length is 13 residues. Trimming removed 8 bases from V and 15 bases from J, with 22 bases in between. CDR3 sequence (DNA): TGTGCCAGCTTAAAAGAGGGGGGGAGGGTGGTGTTTTTT. It codes for CASLKEGGRVVFF. Variable domain in full (rest from reference TRBV2 and TRBJ1-4): EPEVTQTPSHQVTQMGQEVILRCVPISNHLYFYWYRQILGQKVEFLVSFYNNEISEKSEIFDDQFSVERPDGSNFTLKIRSTKLEDSAMYFCASLKEGGRVVFFGSGTQLSVL.

The chain uses TRBV6-5 and TRBJ2-5, with D perhaps TRBD1 or TRBD2 (5 bases each). This CDR3 is built from 14 residues. Germline lookup yields CDR1 MNHEY and CDR2 SVGAGI. V was shortened by 6 bases and J by 7 bases, with 18 bases between the two germline ends. As DNA, the CDR3 is TGTGCCAGCAGGCTCGGGGCTATCGAAGGGACCCAGTACTTC. Protein: CASRLGAIEGTQYF.

The V gene is TRBV6-5, the J gene TRBJ2-3; 9 bases align to TRBD1. Trimming cost V 4 bases and J 5 bases; bases outside gene matches: 10. Germline V gene data show CDR1 as MNHEY and CDR2 as SVGAGI. CDR3 length equals 16 residues. CDR3 DNA: TGTGCCAGCAGTTCCGAAACAGGGGGCATGGGAGATACGCAGTATTTT. Its protein is CASSSETGGMGDTQYF.

In this sample, this clone turned up once. The V call is TRBV5-5, the J call TRBJ2-7, with D tentatively TRBD1 (5 bases). The CDR3 covers 15 residues. Germline CDR1 and CDR2: SGHKS and YYEKEE (reference sequence). V was trimmed by 4 bases and J by 6 bases, leaving 20 bases between them. CDR3 protein: CASSLFAGLQGEQYF. CDR3 coding DNA: TGTGCCAGCAGCCTGTTCGCCGGCCTGCAGGGCGAGCAGTACTTC.

The CDR3 here is CASSLGLQITDTQYF. The CDR3 DNA sequence: TGTGCCAGCAGCTTGGGACTCCAAATCACAGATACGCAGTATTTT. The chain uses TRBV7-6 and TRBJ2-3; TRBD2 is a possible D gene (6 bases). V lost 3 bases to trimming and J lost 2 bases, with 12 bases between them. CDR3 length: 15 amino acids. Germline V gives CDR1 SGHVS, CDR2 FNYEAQ.

The rearrangement joins TRBV5-1 to TRBJ2-5, with TRBD2 identical over 8 bases. The J call may be incorrect, as the DNA end agrees better with TRBJ2-7. Germline-derived CDR1 and CDR2 are SGHRS and YFSETQ. The CDR3 contains 16 residues. The CDR3 here is CASSLAGSGILYEQYF. The CDR3 DNA follows: TGCGCCAGCAGCTTGGCCGGTAGCGGGATATTGTACGAGCAGTACTTC.

This clone was observed once. The chain is built from TRBV28 and TRBJ2-7, with 7 bases aligning to TRBD2. V lost 8 bases and J lost 9; bases outside the gene matches: 13. This CDR3 has 13 amino acids. The V gene's germline CDR1 is MDHEN and CDR2 SYDVKM. The CDR3 coding sequence is TGTGCCAGCTGGGGACTACGGGACCAAGGGCAGTACTTC. Amino acid sequence: CASWGLRDQGQYF. The variable domain in full, completed from reference TRBV28 and TRBJ2-7, reads DVKVTQSSRYLVKRTGEKVFLECVQDMDHENMFWYRQDPGLGLRLIYFSYDVKMKEKGDIPEGYSVSREKKERFSLILESASTNQTSMYLCASWGLRDQGQYFGPGTRLTVT.

The chain carries TRBV28 and TRBJ2-5; either TRBD1 or TRBD2 may fit D (5 bases each). Germline CDR1 reads MDHEN; CDR2 reads SYDVKM. The CDR3 has 14 amino acids. V was shortened by 5 bases and J by 7 bases, with 17 bases between the two germline ends. CDR3 sequence (DNA): TGTGCCAGCAGTATGAGGGGACCCCTCGGGACCCAGTACTTC. It is translated as CASSMRGPLGTQYF.

This sequence joins TRBV11-1 and TRBJ2-1; maybe TRBD2 (6 bases). V lost 4 bases, J lost 0 bases, and 19 bases lay in between. This CDR3 is built from 18 residues. CDR1 SGHAT and CDR2 FQDESV come from the germline V gene (reference sequence). The CDR3 DNA sequence: TGTGCCAGCAGCTCTCGGAGGGGTGCGGCTAACTCCTACAATGAGCAGTTCTTC. This codes for CASSSRRGAANSYNEQFF.

The chain recombines TRBV18 with TRBJ2-2; 8 bases are a match to TRBD2. This CDR3 has 19 residues. The V gene end was trimmed by 6 bases and the J gene end by 4 bases; junction bases not matched to a gene: 19. Germline V gives CDR1 KGHSH, CDR2 LQKENI. The CDR3 loop is CASSPVDQIAGWGTGELFF. The CDR3 nucleotides read TGTGCCAGCTCCCCCGTCGACCAGATAGCGGGATGGGGCACCGGGGAGCTGTTTTTT.

J is TRBJ2-3 and V is TRBV27; no firm D call. Per the germline V gene, CDR1 is MNHEY and CDR2 is SMNVEV (reference sequence). This CDR3 contains 14 residues. Deletions cut 5 bases from V and 2 bases from J, with 11 bases between. CDR3 residues: CASSPSRFTDTQYF. In nucleotides, the CDR3 is TGTGCCAGCAGTCCCTCTCGATTCACAGATACGCAGTATTTT.

The rearrangement joins TRBV19 to TRBJ2-1; TRBD2 matches at 9 bases. After removal of 5 bases from V and 7 bases from J, the junction contained 12 bases not matched to a gene. CDR3 length: 16 residues. Germline CDR1 and CDR2: LNHDA and SQIVND (reference sequence). The CDR3 loop is CASSPLAGRGGNEQFF. Here the CDR3 DNA reads TGTGCCAGTAGTCCCCTAGCGGGACGGGGTGGTAATGAGCAGTTCTTC.

The CDR3 nucleotides are TGTGCCAGCAGCCAAGATATCGGACAGGGGGATTCACCCCTCCACTTT. Protein sequence: CASSQDIGQGDSPLHF. The chain has TRBV4-2 and TRBJ1-6; 10 bases agree with TRBD1. Losses at the gene ends were 0 bases for V and 8 bases for J; bases not matched to a gene: 4. Germline values: CDR1 LGHNA, CDR2 YNFKEQ. The CDR3 has 16 amino acids.

V and J are TRBV11-2 and TRBJ2-5; D remains ambiguous. Germline CDR1 reads SGHAT; CDR2 reads FQNNGV. Trimming left V 1 base short and J 2 bases short, with 8 bases between. The CDR3 length is 14 residues. Here the CDR3 DNA reads TGTGCCAGCAGCTTAGGGGTAGGGCAAGAGACCCAGTACTTC. This translates into CASSLGVGQETQYF. Full variable domain (rest looked up from reference TRBV11-2 and TRBJ2-5): EAGVAQSPRYKIIEKRQSVAFWCNPISGHATLYWYQQILGQGPKLLIQFQNNGVVDDSQLPKDRFSAERLKGVDSTLKIQPAKLEDSAVYLCASSLGVGQETQYFGPGTRLLVL.

This clone was found a few times. The chain recombines TRBV13 with TRBJ1-2; 9 bases match TRBD1. This CDR3 has 15 residues. The V and J ends lost 5 bases and 7 bases, in that order; junction bases with no gene match: 11. Germline V gene lookup returns CDR1 PRHDT and CDR2 FYEKMQ (reference sequence). The CDR3 loop is CASSHGQGFSGGYTF. In DNA form, the CDR3 reads TGTGCCAGCAGCCACGGACAGGGGTTTTCGGGTGGCTACACCTTC.

V usage is TRBV6-1 and J usage is TRBJ2-1; TRBD2 matches at 15 bases. CDR1 and CDR2 from the germline V gene are MNHNS and SASEGT. The V and J ends lost 3 bases and 6 bases, in that order; junction bases with no gene match: 6. The CDR3 spans 17 residues. CDR3 DNA sequence: TGTGCCAGCAGTGATTGGACTAGCGGGAGGGTGGGCAATGAGCAGTTCTTC. It yields the protein CASSDWTSGRVGNEQFF.

V usage is TRBV7-6 and J usage is TRBJ2-7, with 8 bases aligning to TRBD1. The CDR3 covers 15 residues. Germline trimming cut 0 bases from V and 2 bases from J; bases unmatched to any gene: 3. Germline V gives CDR1 SGHVS, CDR2 FNYEAQ. The CDR3 region has the DNA TGTGCCAGCAGCTTAGCCGGACAGGGACCCTACGAGCAGTACTTC. Its protein product is CASSLAGQGPYEQYF.

This sequence joins TRBV10-2 and TRBJ1-1; D is perhaps TRBD1 (6 bases). This CDR3 region has 16 residues. V gave up 3 bases and J gave up 2 bases, with 16 bases separating them. CDR1 is WSHSY and CDR2 is SAAADI in the germline V gene. The CDR3: CASSESRGARNTEAFF. The CDR3 nucleotides read TGCGCCAGCAGTGAATCCAGGGGCGCTAGAAACACTGAAGCTTTCTTT.

Concerning this clone itself: Sequence at one end of the junction differs from germline and may be a read error. The V and J genes are TRBV7-8 and TRBJ1-3, with D perhaps TRBD1 (5 bases). Germline CDR1 and CDR2: SGHVS and FQNEAQ. The CDR3 is 15 residues long. This chain's CDR3 is CASGFQGPIGNTIYF. The CDR3 DNA is TGTGCCAGCGGCTTTCAGGGCCCGATTGGAAACACCATATATTTT.

This CDR3 is CASSLAADAGREGYEQYF. The CDR3 DNA is TGTGCCAGCAGCTTAGCGGCCGATGCGGGGCGGGAGGGATACGAGCAGTACTTC. V and J are TRBV11-3 and TRBJ2-7; 9 nucleotides agree with TRBD2. With 1 base clipped from V and 4 bases from J, the junction kept 14 bases outside the gene matches. Germline CDR1 and CDR2: SGHNT and YENEEA. The CDR3 spans 18 residues. Full variable domain (outside the CDR3, taken from reference TRBV11-3 and TRBJ2-7): EAGVVQSPRYKIIEKKQPVAFWCNPISGHNTLYWYLQNLGQGPELLIRYENEEAVDDSQLPKDRFSAERLKGVDSTLKIQPAELGDSAVYLCASSLAADAGREGYEQYFGPGTRLTVT.

The chain combines TRBV19 with TRBJ2-1; 9 bases agree with TRBD2. The length of the CDR3 is 17 residues. After removal of 0 bases from V and 4 bases from J, the junction contained 7 bases not matched to a gene. CDR1 and CDR2 (germline): LNHDA, SQIVND (reference sequence). The CDR3 region is CASSIDHGGLAYNEQFF. The CDR3 DNA reads TGTGCCAGTAGTATAGATCACGGGGGACTAGCTTACAATGAGCAGTTCTTC.

This clone showed up just a few times. The chain uses TRBV29-1 and TRBJ1-2; TRBD1 matches at 7 bases. J lost 8 bases, V lost 6 bases, and 6 bases had no gene match. The germline V gene encodes CDR1 SQVTM and CDR2 ANQGSEA. The CDR3 is 11 residues long. In DNA form, the CDR3 reads TGCAGCGTCCAGGGGGGGGGCGGCTACACCTTC. As protein: CSVQGGGGYTF.

The chain uses TRBV7-3 and TRBJ2-5; 7 bases map to TRBD1. The CDR3 is 12 amino acids. The V and J ends lost 3 bases and 7 bases, in that order; junction bases with no gene match: 2. Per germline, CDR1 SGHTA and CDR2 FQGTGA. This chain's CDR3 is CASSLSGGTQYF. The CDR3 region has the DNA TGTGCCAGCAGCTTGTCAGGGGGGACCCAGTACTTC.